These T cell receptor beta chains were read from a single sample in a study of radiation and T cells in renal cell carcinoma. TCRdb keeps only in-frame clones here, not all; method: immunoSEQ multiplex PCR. The sample contains 20,000 to 25,000 clones, 80% of which appear only once. This specimen was blood, taken from a patient whose treatment included radiotherapy and nephrectomy. The origin of the receptors is a man aged 60-69 years with renal cell carcinoma. Each CDR3 is given with its conserved first and last residue. D genes are given only for firm matches. Size is stated for part of the rows, as once, few or many counts, or as a class when the clone is expanded.

J gene: TRBJ2-3; V gene: TRBV30; clone size: once; D gene: -; CDR3 DNA: TGTGCCTGGAGGGAATGGGGGGCGACAGATACGCAGTATTTT; CDR3 protein: CAWREWGATDTQYF
J gene: TRBJ2-3; V gene: TRBV4-2; clone size: once; D gene: TRBD2; CDR3 DNA: TGTGCCAGCAGCCAAGTTAGGGACTACCGACCACCAGATACGCAGTATTTT; CDR3 protein: CASSQVRDYRPPDTQYF
J gene: TRBJ2-2; V gene: TRBV30; clone size: -; D gene: TRBD1; CDR3 DNA: TGTGCCTGGAAACAACAGGGGACCGGGGAGCTGTTTTTT; CDR3 protein: CAWKQQGTGELFF
J gene: TRBJ2-5; V gene: TRBV7-2; clone size: -; D gene: TRBD1; CDR3 DNA: TGTGCCAGCAGCTCCGGACAGGGGGCAAAGACCCAGTACTTC; CDR3 protein: CASSSGQGAKTQYF
J gene: TRBJ1-2; V gene: TRBV4-2; clone size: -; D gene: TRBD1; CDR3 DNA: TGTGCCAGCAGCCCAGAGTACGGGACAGGGAACTATGGCTACACCTTC; CDR3 protein: CASSPEYGTGNYGYTF
J gene: TRBJ2-7; V gene: TRBV5-1; clone size: -; D gene: TRBD2; CDR3 DNA: TGCGCCAGCACTCGGACTAGCGGCTCCTACGAGCAGTACTTC; CDR3 protein: CASTRTSGSYEQYF
J gene: TRBJ2-1; V gene: TRBV7-2; clone size: -; D gene: TRBD2; CDR3 DNA: TGTGCCAGCAGCTTAGCTAGCGGGAGAGTGGGTTCGGAGTTCTTC; CDR3 protein: CASSLASGRVGSEFF
J gene: TRBJ1-5; V gene: TRBV30; clone size: few; D gene: -; CDR3 DNA: TGTGCCTGGAGTGTAAAAGGGTCGGGCCAGCCCCAGCATTTT; CDR3 protein: CAWSVKGSGQPQHF
J gene: TRBJ2-2; V gene: TRBV11-2; clone size: -; D gene: TRBD2; CDR3 DNA: TGTGCCAGCAGCCAAAAGACTAGCGGGAGGGGGAGTGGCACCGGGGAGCTGTTTTTT; CDR3 protein: CASSQKTSGRGSGTGELFF
J gene: TRBJ2-7; V gene: TRBV18; clone size: -; D gene: TRBD1; CDR3 DNA: TGTGCCAGCTCACCGAGACAGGGGAGCGAGCAGTACTTC; CDR3 protein: CASSPRQGSEQYF
J gene: TRBJ1-2; V gene: TRBV10-3; clone size: few; D gene: -; CDR3 DNA: TGTGCCATCAGCCACCCGCGGGATGAAATGTTCGGTGGCTACACCTTC; CDR3 protein: CAISHPRDEMFGGYTF
J gene: TRBJ2-2; V gene: TRBV27; clone size: -; D gene: -; CDR3 DNA: TGTGCCAGCGGTCCGGGTGGATCCGGGGAGCTGTTTTTT; CDR3 protein: CASGPGGSGELFF
J gene: TRBJ1-5; V gene: TRBV27; clone size: -; D gene: -; CDR3 DNA: TGTGCCAGCAGTTTACGCCCGGGGAATCAGCCCCAGCATTTT; CDR3 protein: CASSLRPGNQPQHF
J gene: TRBJ1-4; V gene: TRBV2; clone size: -; D gene: TRBD1; CDR3 DNA: TGTGCCAGCAGTAATACAGGGGGAGCTAATGAAAAACTGTTTTTT; CDR3 protein: CASSNTGGANEKLFF
J gene: TRBJ1-2; V gene: TRBV6-5; clone size: -; D gene: -; CDR3 DNA: TGTGCCAGCAGTCCGGACTTTACAGGGCTTGGCTACACCTTC; CDR3 protein: CASSPDFTGLGYTF
J gene: TRBJ2-7; V gene: TRBV5-8; clone size: -; D gene: -; CDR3 DNA: TGTGCCAGCAGCTTTACTGTCGGCTCCTACGAGCAGTACTTC; CDR3 protein: CASSFTVGSYEQYF
J gene: TRBJ1-1; V gene: TRBV7-8; clone size: -; D gene: -; CDR3 DNA: TGTGCCAGCAGCCCCCGCGCTGATTCCACTGAAGCTTTCTTT; CDR3 protein: CASSPRADSTEAFF
J gene: TRBJ2-5; V gene: TRBV7-8; clone size: -; D gene: -; CDR3 DNA: TGTGCCAGCAGCTTAGGTGGGTCAGAGACCCAGTACTTC; CDR3 protein: CASSLGGSETQYF
J gene: TRBJ1-4; V gene: TRBV27; clone size: few; D gene: -; CDR3 DNA: TGTGCCAGCAGCTTAAGTTCAAGTTGGTCCTTCGAAAAACTGTTTTTT; CDR3 protein: CASSLSSSWSFEKLFF
J gene: TRBJ2-2; V gene: TRBV5-1; clone size: -; D gene: -; CDR3 DNA: TGCGCCAGCAGCGGCGGGCCTACGAACACCGGGGAGCTGTTTTTT; CDR3 protein: CASSGGPTNTGELFF
J gene: TRBJ2-3; V gene: TRBV9; clone size: few; D gene: -; CDR3 DNA: TGTGCCTCCACGTGGGCCGCCGATCCAGATACGCAGTATTTT; CDR3 protein: CASTWAADPDTQYF
J gene: TRBJ1-1; V gene: TRBV30; clone size: -; D gene: -; CDR3 DNA: TGTGCCTGGATAAGGAGCACTGAAGCTTTCTTT; CDR3 protein: CAWIRSTEAFF
J gene: TRBJ1-2; V gene: TRBV20-1; clone size: -; D gene: -; CDR3 DNA: TGCAGTGCCGACAGTAACTATGGCTACACCTTC; CDR3 protein: CSADSNYGYTF
J gene: TRBJ1-5; V gene: TRBV5-6; clone size: -; D gene: -; CDR3 DNA: TGTGCCAGCAGCTCAGATCAGCCCCAGCATTTT; CDR3 protein: CASSSDQPQHF
J gene: TRBJ2-7; V gene: TRBV7-2; clone size: -; D gene: TRBD2; CDR3 DNA: TGTGCCAGCAGCTTCCCGGGAGGGCCTATTTACGAGCAGTACTTC; CDR3 protein: CASSFPGGPIYEQYF
J gene: TRBJ1-3; V gene: TRBV4-3; clone size: -; D gene: -; CDR3 DNA: TGCGCCAGCAGCCAAGAAAGGATTGGGTCACTTGGCTCTGGAAACACCATATATTTT; CDR3 protein: CASSQERIGSLGSGNTIYF
J gene: TRBJ2-1; V gene: TRBV29-1; clone size: -; D gene: -; CDR3 DNA: TGCAGCGAGCAGGGGTCGGAGTCTGGCGATGAGCAGTTCTTC; CDR3 protein: CSEQGSESGDEQFF
J gene: TRBJ1-2; V gene: TRBV9; clone size: -; D gene: TRBD1; CDR3 DNA: TGTGCCAGCAGCGATTTTGGACAGGGGGCGAGCGGCTACACCTTC; CDR3 protein: CASSDFGQGASGYTF
J gene: TRBJ2-2; V gene: TRBV2; clone size: -; D gene: TRBD1; CDR3 DNA: TGTGCCAGCCTTATGAGGACAGGGGACACCGGGGAGCTGTTTTTT; CDR3 protein: CASLMRTGDTGELFF
J gene: TRBJ2-7; V gene: TRBV6-4; clone size: -; D gene: -; CDR3 DNA: TGTGCCAGCAGTGACTCGGATGCGCGGGACTCCTACGAGCAGTACTTC; CDR3 protein: CASSDSDARDSYEQYF
J gene: TRBJ1-2; V gene: TRBV6-5; clone size: -; D gene: TRBD1; CDR3 DNA: TGTGCCAGCTGCGCGACAGGGGACGACTATGGCTACACCTTC; CDR3 protein: CASCATGDDYGYTF
J gene: TRBJ2-6; V gene: TRBV19; clone size: -; D gene: -; CDR3 DNA: TGTGCCAGTAGTCCCCTGATGACACAAAGTCGGGCCAACGTCCTGACTTTC; CDR3 protein: CASSPLMTQSRANVLTF
J gene: TRBJ2-3; V gene: TRBV7-3; clone size: -; D gene: -; CDR3 DNA: TGTGCCAGCAGCTCAGCAGGGCCAGATACGCAGTATTTT; CDR3 protein: CASSSAGPDTQYF
J gene: TRBJ1-4; V gene: TRBV27; clone size: -; D gene: -; CDR3 DNA: TGTGCGAGTTGCCGGGGACCGAATGAAAAACTGTTTTTT; CDR3 protein: CASCRGPNEKLFF
J gene: TRBJ2-3; V gene: TRBV6-4; clone size: -; D gene: -; CDR3 DNA: TGTGCCAGCAGTGACTCGGCGAATTCTAGCACAGATACGCAGTATTTT; CDR3 protein: CASSDSANSSTDTQYF
J gene: TRBJ2-1; V gene: TRBV5-4; clone size: -; D gene: -; CDR3 DNA: TGTGCCAGCAGCTTCACGGAATACAATGAGCAGTTCTTC; CDR3 protein: CASSFTEYNEQFF
J gene: TRBJ2-7; V gene: TRBV7-8; clone size: -; D gene: TRBD1; CDR3 DNA: TGTGCCAGCAGCTCCGGACAGGTTCGTCAGCAGTACTTC; CDR3 protein: CASSSGQVRQQYF
J gene: TRBJ1-5; V gene: TRBV15; clone size: few; D gene: -; CDR3 DNA: TGTGCCACCAGCGCGGAGGGACTAGGGCCCCAGCATTTT; CDR3 protein: CATSAEGLGPQHF
J gene: TRBJ2-5; V gene: TRBV5-4; clone size: -; D gene: TRBD2; CDR3 DNA: TGTGCCAGCAGCTTGGTGCTAGCGGGACAAGAGACCCAGTACTTC; CDR3 protein: CASSLVLAGQETQYF
J gene: TRBJ2-3; V gene: TRBV18; clone size: -; D gene: TRBD2; CDR3 DNA: TGTGCCAGCTCAACGTCCCGCGGGAGGGCTAGCACAGATACGCAGTATTTT; CDR3 protein: CASSTSRGRASTDTQYF
J gene: TRBJ2-7; V gene: TRBV10-2; clone size: -; D gene: TRBD2; CDR3 DNA: TGCGCCAGCACCGGGACTATTTCTCAAGGGTCCTACGAGCAGTACTTC; CDR3 protein: CASTGTISQGSYEQYF
J gene: TRBJ2-7; V gene: TRBV7-9; clone size: -; D gene: -; CDR3 DNA: TGTGCCAGCAGCTCGGGCCAGGGGGGCGAGCAGTACTTC; CDR3 protein: CASSSGQGGEQYF
J gene: TRBJ2-7; V gene: TRBV7-2; clone size: few; D gene: -; CDR3 DNA: TGTGCCAGCAGCTCCCGATTGACCCGCTCCTACGAGCAGTACTTC; CDR3 protein: CASSSRLTRSYEQYF
J gene: TRBJ2-7; V gene: TRBV6-5; clone size: -; D gene: -; CDR3 DNA: TGTGCCAGCAGTTACTTGCAGGGTCGGACCGAGCAGTACTTC; CDR3 protein: CASSYLQGRTEQYF
J gene: TRBJ2-1; V gene: TRBV6-1; clone size: -; D gene: TRBD2; CDR3 DNA: TGTGCCAGCAGTGGACTAGCGGGAGGGAGAAGCTCCTACAATGAGCAGTTCTTC; CDR3 protein: CASSGLAGGRSSYNEQFF
J gene: TRBJ2-1; V gene: TRBV19; clone size: -; D gene: TRBD2; CDR3 DNA: TGTGCCAGTAGTCAGAGGGGAACTAGCGGGAGGGCCAGTCGGCAGTTCTTC; CDR3 protein: CASSQRGTSGRASRQFF
J gene: TRBJ1-1; V gene: TRBV15; clone size: -; D gene: -; CDR3 DNA: TGTGCCACCAGCAGAGATAAGTTCGGGCGGTGGTCTGAAGCTTTCTTT; CDR3 protein: CATSRDKFGRWSEAFF
J gene: TRBJ2-5; V gene: TRBV5-1; clone size: -; D gene: -; CDR3 DNA: TGCGCCAGCAGCTTGGGGCAGGGTTTGGAGACCCAGTACTTC; CDR3 protein: CASSLGQGLETQYF
J gene: TRBJ2-1; V gene: TRBV25-1; clone size: -; D gene: -; CDR3 DNA: TGTGCCAGCAGTGATGCCTTTGTAACAGTTTCCTACAATGAGCAGTTCTTC; CDR3 protein: CASSDAFVTVSYNEQFF
J gene: TRBJ2-5; V gene: TRBV15; clone size: -; D gene: -; CDR3 DNA: TGTGCCACCAGCGACAGTTCTGCGTGGGGAGAGACCCAGTACTTC; CDR3 protein: CATSDSSAWGETQYF